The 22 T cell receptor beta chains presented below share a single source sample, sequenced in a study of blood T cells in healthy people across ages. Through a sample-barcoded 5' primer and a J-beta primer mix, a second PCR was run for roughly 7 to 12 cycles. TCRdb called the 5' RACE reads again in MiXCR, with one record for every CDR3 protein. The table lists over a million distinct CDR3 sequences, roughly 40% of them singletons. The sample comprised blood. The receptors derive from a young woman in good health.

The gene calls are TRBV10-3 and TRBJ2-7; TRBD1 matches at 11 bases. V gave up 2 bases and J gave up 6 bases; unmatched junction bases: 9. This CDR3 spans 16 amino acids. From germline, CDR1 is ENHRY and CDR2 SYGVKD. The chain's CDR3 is CAISEPDRGRWSEQYF. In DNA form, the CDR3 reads TGTGCCATCAGTGAGCCGGACAGGGGGCGATGGTCCGAGCAGTACTTC.

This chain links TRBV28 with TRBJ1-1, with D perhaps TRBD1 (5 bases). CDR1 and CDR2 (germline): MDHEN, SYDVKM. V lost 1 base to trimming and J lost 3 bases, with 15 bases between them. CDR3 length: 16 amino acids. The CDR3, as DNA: TGTGCCAGCAGTTTATTAAGCGGGGCGCGGTACACTGAAGCTTTCTTT. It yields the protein CASSLLSGARYTEAFF.

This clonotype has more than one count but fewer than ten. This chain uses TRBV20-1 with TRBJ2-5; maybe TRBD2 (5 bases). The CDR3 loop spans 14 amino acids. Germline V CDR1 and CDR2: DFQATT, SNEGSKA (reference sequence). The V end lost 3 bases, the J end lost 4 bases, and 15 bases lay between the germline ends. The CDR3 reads CSASHGLSGETQYF. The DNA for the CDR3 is TGCAGTGCTAGCCACGGACTCTCGGGAGAGACCCAGTACTTC.

This chain's CDR3 is CASSPGTAAGEQYF. The DNA for the CDR3 is TGTGCCAGCAGCCCCGGGACAGCAGCCGGGGAGCAGTACTTC. The chain uses TRBV3-1 and TRBJ2-5; 7 positions match TRBD1. The CDR3 has 14 residues. J lost 11 bases, V lost 4 bases, and 13 bases had no gene match. CDR1 is LGHDT and CDR2 is YNNKEL in the germline V gene (reference sequence).

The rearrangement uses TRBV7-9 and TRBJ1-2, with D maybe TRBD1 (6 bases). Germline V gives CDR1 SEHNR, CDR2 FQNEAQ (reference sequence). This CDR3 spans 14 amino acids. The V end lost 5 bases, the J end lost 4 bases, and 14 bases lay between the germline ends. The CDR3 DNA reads TGTGCCAGCAGCGCCGGGACACCGAGCTATGGCTACACCTTC. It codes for CASSAGTPSYGYTF.

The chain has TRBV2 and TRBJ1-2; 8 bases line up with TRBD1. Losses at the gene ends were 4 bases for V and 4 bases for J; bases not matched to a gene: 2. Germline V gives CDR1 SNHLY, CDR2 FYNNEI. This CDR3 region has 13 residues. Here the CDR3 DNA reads TGTGCCAGCAGTGGGACAGGGCCCTATGGCTACACCTTC. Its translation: CASSGTGPYGYTF.

The CDR3 region has the DNA TGTGCCAGCAGTCCGATTGGGAAAGAGCTAGCCAAAAACATTCAGTACTTC. Protein product: CASSPIGKELAKNIQYF. The chain joins TRBV6-1 to TRBJ2-4; D unclear. Trimming took 5 bases from V and 0 from J, leaving 17 bases between them. There are 17 residues in the CDR3. Per the germline V gene, CDR1 is MNHNS and CDR2 is SASEGT.

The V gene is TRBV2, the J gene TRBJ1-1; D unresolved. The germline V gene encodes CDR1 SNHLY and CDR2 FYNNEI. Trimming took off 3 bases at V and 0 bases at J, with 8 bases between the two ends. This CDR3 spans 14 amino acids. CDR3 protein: CASSDWGLNTEAFF. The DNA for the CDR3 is TGTGCCAGCAGTGACTGGGGTCTGAACACTGAAGCTTTCTTT. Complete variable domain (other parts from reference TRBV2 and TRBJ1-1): EPEVTQTPSHQVTQMGQEVILRCVPISNHLYFYWYRQILGQKVEFLVSFYNNEISEKSEIFDDQFSVERPDGSNFTLKIRSTKLEDSAMYFCASSDWGLNTEAFFGQGTRLTVV.

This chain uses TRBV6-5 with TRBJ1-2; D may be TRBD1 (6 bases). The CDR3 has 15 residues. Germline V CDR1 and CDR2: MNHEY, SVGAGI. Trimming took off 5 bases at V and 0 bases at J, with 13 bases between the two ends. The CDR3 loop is CASSTPGAANYGYTF. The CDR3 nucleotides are TGTGCCAGCAGTACCCCAGGGGCGGCTAACTATGGCTACACCTTC.

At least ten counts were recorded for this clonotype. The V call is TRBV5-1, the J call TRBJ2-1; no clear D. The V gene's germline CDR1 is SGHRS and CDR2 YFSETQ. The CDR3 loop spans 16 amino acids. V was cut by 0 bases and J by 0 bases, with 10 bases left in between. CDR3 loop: CASSLGVTSSYNEQFF. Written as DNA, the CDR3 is TGCGCCAGCAGCTTGGGGGTGACGAGCTCCTACAATGAGCAGTTCTTC.

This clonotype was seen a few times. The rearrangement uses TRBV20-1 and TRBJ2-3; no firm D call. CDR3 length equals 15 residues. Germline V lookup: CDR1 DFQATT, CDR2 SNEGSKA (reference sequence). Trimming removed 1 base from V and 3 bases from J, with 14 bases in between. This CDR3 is CSARGASHLTDTQYF. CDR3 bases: TGCAGTGCTAGAGGGGCTAGTCATTTGACAGATACGCAGTATTTT.

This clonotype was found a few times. CDR3 protein: CASSLDREPGANVLTF. As DNA, the CDR3 is TGTGCCAGCAGCTTAGATAGGGAACCCGGGGCCAACGTCCTGACTTTC. This sequence joins TRBV7-9 and TRBJ2-6; D gene ambiguous. CDR3 size: 16 residues. CDR1 is SEHNR, CDR2 FQNEAQ, per germline (reference sequence). Trimming pared 1 base from V and 4 bases from J, leaving 11 bases between.

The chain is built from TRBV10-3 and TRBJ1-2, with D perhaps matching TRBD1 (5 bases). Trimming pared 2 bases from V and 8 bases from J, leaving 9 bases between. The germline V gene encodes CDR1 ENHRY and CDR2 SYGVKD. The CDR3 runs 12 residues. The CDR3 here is CAISEGTTGYTF. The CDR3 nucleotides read TGTGCCATCAGTGAGGGGACCACCGGCTACACCTTC.

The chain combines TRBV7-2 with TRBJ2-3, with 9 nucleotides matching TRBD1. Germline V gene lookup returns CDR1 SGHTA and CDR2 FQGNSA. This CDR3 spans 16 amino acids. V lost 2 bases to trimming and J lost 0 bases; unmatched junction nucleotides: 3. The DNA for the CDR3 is TGTGCCAGCAGCTTAAGGGGGACAGGGAGCACAGATACGCAGTATTTT. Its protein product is CASSLRGTGSTDTQYF. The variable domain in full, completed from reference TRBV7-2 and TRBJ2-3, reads GAGVSQSPSNKVTEKGKDVELRCDPISGHTALYWYRQSLGQGLEFLIYFQGNSAPDKSGLPSDRFSAERTGGSVSTLTIQRTQQEDSAVYLCASSLRGTGSTDTQYFGPGTRLTVL.

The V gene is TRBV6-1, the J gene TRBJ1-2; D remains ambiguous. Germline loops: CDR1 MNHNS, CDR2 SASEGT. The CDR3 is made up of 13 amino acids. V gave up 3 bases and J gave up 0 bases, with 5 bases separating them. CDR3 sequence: CASSDPPNYGYTF. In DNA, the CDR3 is TGTGCCAGCAGTGATCCCCCTAACTATGGCTACACCTTC.

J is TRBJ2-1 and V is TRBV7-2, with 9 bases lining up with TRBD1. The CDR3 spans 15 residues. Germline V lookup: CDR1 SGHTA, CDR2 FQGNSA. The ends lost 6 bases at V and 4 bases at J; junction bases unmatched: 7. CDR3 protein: CASRPGTGTYNEQFF. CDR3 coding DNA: TGTGCCAGCAGACCAGGGACAGGGACATACAATGAGCAGTTCTTC. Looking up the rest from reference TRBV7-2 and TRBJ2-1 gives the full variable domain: GAGVSQSPSNKVTEKGKDVELRCDPISGHTALYWYRQSLGQGLEFLIYFQGNSAPDKSGLPSDRFSAERTGGSVSTLTIQRTQQEDSAVYLCASRPGTGTYNEQFFGPGTRLTVL.

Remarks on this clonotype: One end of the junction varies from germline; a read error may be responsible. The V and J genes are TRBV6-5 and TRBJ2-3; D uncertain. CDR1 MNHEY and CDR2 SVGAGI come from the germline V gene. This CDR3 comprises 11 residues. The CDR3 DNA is TGTACCAGCAGAGGTTCCCATACGCAGTATTTT. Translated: CTSRGSHTQYF.

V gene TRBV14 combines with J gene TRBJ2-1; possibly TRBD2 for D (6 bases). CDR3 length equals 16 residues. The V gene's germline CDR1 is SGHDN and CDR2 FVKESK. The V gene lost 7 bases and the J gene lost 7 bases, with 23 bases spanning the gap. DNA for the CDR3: TGTGCCAGCAACGGAGGGAGCGCGGTCACGTGGAATGAGCAGTTCTTC. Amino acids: CASNGGSAVTWNEQFF.

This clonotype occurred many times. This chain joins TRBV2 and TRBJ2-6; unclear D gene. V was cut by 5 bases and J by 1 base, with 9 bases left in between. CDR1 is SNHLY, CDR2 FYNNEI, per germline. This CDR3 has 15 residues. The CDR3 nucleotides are TGTGCCAGCAGTCCTCAGAGTTCTGGGGCCAACGTCCTGACTTTC. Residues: CASSPQSSGANVLTF.

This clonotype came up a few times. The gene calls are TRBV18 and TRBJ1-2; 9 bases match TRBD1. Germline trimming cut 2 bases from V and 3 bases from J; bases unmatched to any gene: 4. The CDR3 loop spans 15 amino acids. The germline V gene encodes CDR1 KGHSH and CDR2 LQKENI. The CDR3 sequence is CASSPDTGGDYGYTF. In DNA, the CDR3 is TGTGCCAGCTCACCAGATACAGGGGGCGACTATGGCTACACCTTC. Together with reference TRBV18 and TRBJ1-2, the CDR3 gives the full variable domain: NAGVMQNPRHLVRRRGQEARLRCSPMKGHSHVYWYRQLPEEGLKFMVYLQKENIIDESGMPKERFSAEFPKEGPSILRIQQVVRGDSAAYFCASSPDTGGDYGYTFGSGTRLTVV.

The CDR3 DNA reads as TGCGCCAGCAGCCTCGCCCTCCAGCCGTACTATGGCTACACCTTC. Translated, it gives CASSLALQPYYGYTF. The V call is TRBV4-1, the J call TRBJ1-2; D uncertain. This CDR3 region has 15 residues. The V end lost 4 bases, the J end lost 3 bases, and 15 bases lay between the germline ends. Germline V gene sequence: CDR1 MGHRA, CDR2 YSYEKL.

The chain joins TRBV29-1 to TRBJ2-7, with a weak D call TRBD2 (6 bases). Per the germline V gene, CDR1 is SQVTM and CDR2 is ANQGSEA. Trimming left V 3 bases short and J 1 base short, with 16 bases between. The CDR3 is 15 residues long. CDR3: CSVEGWGVASYEQYF. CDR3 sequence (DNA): TGCAGCGTTGAGGGGTGGGGGGTGGCGTCCTACGAGCAGTACTTC.